This T cell receptor (beta chain) was profiled in a study of blood T cell repertoires in COVID-19. Whole-study context: COVID-19 samples from acute and convalescent phases originated in the United States, Italy and Spain.

J gave up 7 bases and V 10 bases, and 12 bases lay outside the gene matches. This CDR3 is built from 13 residues. Germline loops: CDR1 MNHEY, CDR2 SVGAGI. As originally analysed: The assay estimated nucleated cells by amplifying reference gene primers. Libraries were prepared by immunoSEQ multiplex PCR; TCRdb keeps only in-frame clonotypes and omits some of them. V and J calls and clone size are copied from that table; D and trimming were computed from the DNA. The table lists about 200,000 clones, 80% to 85% of them singletons, with around 21% in the top ten. The chain carries TRBV6-5 and TRBJ1-1, with 7 bases fitting TRBD1. Input material: peripheral blood. The sequence was collected from a human donor in a cohort sampled during active COVID-19. CDR3 DNA: TGTGCCATCACTCGGGACAGCGGATTTGAAGCTTTCTTT. Its translation: CAITRDSGFEAFF.